These 16 T cell receptor beta chains originate from one sample sequenced in a study of blood T cell repertoires in COVID-19. The data were produced by immunoSEQ multiplex PCR, yet TCRdb's version contains in-frame clones alone and is incomplete. The data hold some 150,000 clones, with about 80% observed a single time. The sequenced sample consisted of PBMCs or T cells enriched from blood (not recorded which). The receptors were gathered from a woman aged 45-65 years who had recovered from COVID-19.

The rearrangement joins TRBV27 to TRBJ1-4, with 7 positions matching TRBD1. Germline V lookup: CDR1 MNHEY, CDR2 SMNVEV (reference sequence). The CDR3 totals 15 residues. Trimming cost V 5 bases and J 4 bases; bases outside gene matches: 7. As DNA, the CDR3 is TGTGCCAGCAGTGCCCTGACAGGGCATAATGAAAAACTGTTTTTT. Protein product: CASSALTGHNEKLFF.

The CDR3 sequence: CASKNRVGTGELFF. DNA for the CDR3: TGTGCCAGCAAGAACAGGGTTGGAACCGGGGAGCTGTTTTTT. The chain carries TRBV14 and TRBJ2-2; D is possibly TRBD1 (6 bases). The CDR3 extends over 14 amino acids. The germline V gene encodes CDR1 SGHDN and CDR2 FVKESK. With 7 bases removed from V and 5 bases from J, the gap between germline ends came to 14 bases.

The chain carries TRBV7-9 and TRBJ2-3, with 9 bases aligning to TRBD1. The trim removed 5 bases at V and 2 bases at J, leaving 8 bases unmatched. The germline V gene encodes CDR1 SEHNR and CDR2 FQNEAQ (reference sequence). This CDR3 has 16 amino acids. CDR3 in amino acids: CASSLTGTGITDTQYF. The CDR3 DNA is TGTGCCAGCAGCCTTACAGGGACAGGGATCACAGATACGCAGTATTTT.

CDR3 sequence (DNA): TGTGCCAGCAGCGCAGTTCTACAGGGGGGATCCGGCTTTAGCAATCAGCCCCAGCATTTT. It encodes CASSAVLQGGSGFSNQPQHF. This chain uses TRBV4-2 with TRBJ1-5; 8 bases match TRBD1. The CDR3 spans 20 residues. Germline V gene sequence: CDR1 LGHNA, CDR2 YNFKEQ. V lost 5 bases and J lost 0; bases outside the gene matches: 18.

The V call is TRBV10-3, the J call TRBJ1-2; TRBD1 matches at 7 bases. This CDR3 has 13 amino acids. The V gene's germline CDR1 is ENHRY and CDR2 SYGVKD. V lost 8 bases to trimming and J lost 3 bases; unmatched junction nucleotides: 6. CDR3 residues: CAIGQGVDYGYTF. The CDR3 DNA reads as TGTGCCATCGGCCAGGGGGTCGACTATGGCTACACCTTC.

The V call is TRBV7-3, the J call TRBJ1-1; D is undetermined. CDR1 SGHTA and CDR2 FQGTGA come from the germline V gene. V was shortened by 5 bases and J by 6 bases, with 19 bases between the two germline ends. The CDR3 consists of 15 residues. CDR3 sequence: CASSINREYHAEAFF. The CDR3 DNA reads TGTGCCAGCAGCATAAATAGGGAGTATCACGCTGAAGCTTTCTTT.

V gene TRBV10-1 combines with J gene TRBJ1-5; D might be TRBD1 (5 bases). The V and J ends lost 6 bases and 5 bases respectively, with 14 bases between them. The V gene's germline CDR1 is WNHNN and CDR2 SYGVQD (reference sequence). This CDR3 comprises 14 residues. CDR3 sequence: CASSPDSSDQPQHF. CDR3 in DNA: TGCGCCAGCAGCCCCGACAGTTCCGATCAGCCCCAGCATTTT.

The chain uses TRBV19 and TRBJ1-2; 8 nucleotides match TRBD1. V lost 4 bases to trimming and J lost 2 bases; unmatched junction nucleotides: 6. Looked up from germline, CDR1 is LNHDA and CDR2 is SQIVND (reference sequence). This CDR3 has 15 residues. As DNA, the CDR3 is TGTGCCAGTAGTACTCTGGACAGGGTGAACTATGGCTACACCTTC. Its protein product is CASSTLDRVNYGYTF. Together with reference TRBV19 and TRBJ1-2, the CDR3 gives the full variable domain: DGGITQSPKYLFRKEGQNVTLSCEQNLNHDAMYWYRQDPGQGLRLIYYSQIVNDFQKGDIAEGYSVSREKKESFPLTVTSAQKNPTAFYLCASSTLDRVNYGYTFGSGTRLTVV.

V usage is TRBV6-5 and J usage is TRBJ1-3, with D hard to call. CDR3 length: 14 amino acids. With 10 bases removed from V and 0 bases from J, the gap between germline ends came to 13 bases. CDR1 MNHEY and CDR2 SVGAGI come from the germline V gene. CDR3 nucleotides: TGTGCCACCGAGTTGGTCAACTCTGGAAACACCATATATTTT. This translates into CATELVNSGNTIYF.

This clone was counted many times. This chain connects TRBV7-2 to TRBJ2-1; 7 bases are a match to TRBD2. The V gene's germline CDR1 is SGHTA and CDR2 FQGNSA. The CDR3 is 15 residues long. Trimming removed 2 bases from V and 4 bases from J; junction bases left unmatched: 5. Here the CDR3 DNA reads TGTGCCAGCAGCTTATCGGCGGGGGAGTACAATGAGCAGTTCTTC. Encoded protein: CASSLSAGEYNEQFF.

The chain is built from TRBV20-1 and TRBJ1-4; D not resolved. Trimming left V 7 bases short and J 7 bases short, with 16 bases between. Germline assignment: CDR1 DFQATT and CDR2 SNEGSKA (reference sequence). The CDR3 runs 13 residues. CDR3 nucleotides: TGCAGTGGTAGTCTCCGGGAGGGTGAAAAACTGTTTTTT. As protein: CSGSLREGEKLFF.

This clone was detected a few times. The chain joins TRBV5-4 to TRBJ1-1; tentative D call: TRBD1 (6 bases). This CDR3 has 14 residues. Between the trimmed V and J ends, which lost 0 bases and 6 bases, there was a span of 12 bases. Per the germline V gene, CDR1 is SGHNT and CDR2 is YYREEE (reference sequence). CDR3: CASSLEGGFPEAFF. Written as DNA, the CDR3 is TGTGCCAGCAGCTTGGAAGGGGGTTTCCCTGAAGCTTTCTTT.

V usage is TRBV4-2 and J usage is TRBJ2-3; 11 bases map to TRBD2. Trimming at V came to 4 bases and at J to 0 bases, leaving 9 bases not matched to a gene. Germline-derived CDR1 and CDR2 are LGHNA and YNFKEQ. The CDR3 has 18 amino acids. The CDR3 DNA reads TGTGCCAGCAGCCCCGCGCCAACTAGCGGGAGAAGCACAGATACGCAGTATTTT. It specifies CASSPAPTSGRSTDTQYF.

V usage is TRBV7-9 and J usage is TRBJ2-2, with D tentatively TRBD2 (6 bases). The V gene's germline CDR1 is SEHNR and CDR2 FQNEAQ (reference sequence). V was cut by 2 bases and J by 0 bases, with 7 bases left in between. The CDR3 is made up of 15 amino acids. This CDR3 reads CASSLTGANTGELFF. In nucleotides, the CDR3 is TGTGCCAGCAGCTTAACGGGGGCGAACACCGGGGAGCTGTTTTTT.

The chain carries TRBV5-1 and TRBJ2-1, with 9 bases identical to TRBD1. The junction had 7 bases not matched to a gene; V was cut back by 5 bases and J by 4 bases. The germline V gene has CDR1 SGHRS and CDR2 YFSETQ. The CDR3 runs to 15 residues. This CDR3 is CASRYEGQGYNEQFF. CDR3 DNA: TGCGCCAGCAGATACGAGGGACAGGGTTACAATGAGCAGTTCTTC.

The chain carries TRBV5-6 and TRBJ1-4, with TRBD1 as a possible D gene (6 bases). Trimming took 0 bases from V and 6 from J, leaving 9 bases between them. The germline V gene encodes CDR1 SGHDT and CDR2 YYEEEE. The CDR3 runs to 14 residues. CDR3 in amino acids: CASSLGGLHEKLFF. In DNA form, the CDR3 reads TGTGCCAGCAGCTTGGGGGGGCTTCATGAAAAACTGTTTTTT.